A single sample is the source of the 5 T cell receptor beta chains below, sequenced in a study of blood T cell repertoires in COVID-19. Clones were sequenced by immunoSEQ multiplex PCR, and TCRdb holds only the in-frame ones, with some missing. The table lists over 90,000 clones, approximately 87% of them singletons, with about 20% in the top ten. Sequences were obtained from peripheral blood. These receptors were taken from a human donor in a cohort sampled during active COVID-19.

The chain recombines TRBV6-5 with TRBJ2-2; perhaps TRBD2 as D (5 bases). Trimming left V 6 bases short and J 4 bases short, with 12 bases between. The germline V gene has CDR1 MNHEY and CDR2 SVGAGI. This CDR3 has 14 residues. The DNA of the CDR3 is TGTGCCAGCAGACCGGCTAGCCCCACCGGGGAGCTGTTTTTT. Protein sequence: CASRPASPTGELFF.

The gene calls are TRBV5-4 and TRBJ2-3, with unresolved D. From germline, CDR1 is SGHNT and CDR2 YYREEE (reference sequence). This CDR3 has 15 amino acids. The V end lost 0 bases, the J end lost 0 bases, and 8 bases lay between the germline ends. CDR3 protein: CASSLAGLSTDTQYF. CDR3 DNA sequence: TGTGCCAGCAGCTTGGCTGGGCTTAGCACAGATACGCAGTATTTT.

The rearrangement links TRBV5-1 to TRBJ2-3; 11 positions agree with TRBD2. The CDR3 contains 19 residues. Germline V gene lookup returns CDR1 SGHRS and CDR2 YFSETQ. V trimming: 0 bases; J trimming: 2 bases; junction bases outside the gene matches: 11. In nucleotides, the CDR3 is TGCGCCAGCAGCTTGGGCCCGGCTAGCGGGAGGCTCGCCACAGATACGCAGTATTTT. Translation gives CASSLGPASGRLATDTQYF.

The chain carries TRBV9 and TRBJ2-2; D is perhaps TRBD2 (5 bases). V was pared by 4 bases and J by 5 bases, with 9 bases between. The CDR3 runs 13 residues. Germline V lookup: CDR1 SGDLS, CDR2 YYNGEE. CDR3 nucleotides: TGTGCCAGCAGCTCACCGGGGACCGGGGAGCTGTTTTTT. It codes for CASSSPGTGELFF.

This sequence joins TRBV7-7 and TRBJ2-3; 9 positions match TRBD2. From germline, CDR1 is SSHAT and CDR2 FNYEAQ (reference sequence). This CDR3 is built from 14 residues. With 1 base clipped from V and 4 bases from J, the junction kept 0 bases outside the gene matches. The CDR3 protein is CASSLVAGADTQYF. As DNA, the CDR3 is TGTGCCAGCAGCTTAGTAGCGGGAGCAGATACGCAGTATTTT.